The present T cell receptor beta chain was sequenced within a study of neurological immune-mediated disorders. In this sample, this clonotype turned up many times. Germline V gene data show CDR1 as SQVTM and CDR2 as ANQGSEA. The junction had 0 bases not matched to a gene; V was cut back by 1 base and J by 1 base. There are 14 residues in the CDR3. TCRdb re-called the 5' RACE reads through MiXCR, storing one row per CDR3 protein. The sample consists of some 55,000 distinct CDR3 sequences, 8% to 9% of them appearing once. Time point specified: longitudinal time-point 3. The TCR originated in a woman between 40 and 50 years old in good health. The chain employs TRBV29-1 and TRBJ2-7; 11 positions match TRBD2. The sample was PBMCs. CDR3 DNA: TGCAGCGTTGAAGGACTAGCGGGATCCTACGAGCAGTACTTC. It specifies CSVEGLAGSYEQYF.